The T cell receptor (beta chain) described here comes from a study of T cells in narcolepsy. The study, taken as a whole, reports: Same-patient CSF and blood CD4+ T cell clonotypes included HCRT-specific and TRIB2-specific autoreactive ones.

Libraries were prepared by immunoSEQ multiplex PCR; TCRdb keeps only in-frame clonotypes and omits some of them. The sample comprises tens of thousands of clones, around 80% of which are singletons, and around 1.3% rests with the top ten. Comment on this clone: The antigen is unknown.

This sequence was found in a human donor with narcolepsy. The sample comprised CD45RA- memory CD4+ T cells from PBMCs.

CDR3 nucleotide sequence: TGTGCCAGCAGCTTAGTGGCTAGCGGGGGCCCGGAACCGTACCAAGAGACCCAGTACTTC. The encoded protein is CASSLVASGGPEPYQETQYF. The J gene is TRBJ2-5, the V gene TRBV7-8; 10 nucleotides match TRBD2. The CDR3 contains 20 residues. Germline CDR1 and CDR2: SGHVS and FQNEAQ. Unmatched junction bases numbered 14, after V lost 1 base and J lost 0 bases.